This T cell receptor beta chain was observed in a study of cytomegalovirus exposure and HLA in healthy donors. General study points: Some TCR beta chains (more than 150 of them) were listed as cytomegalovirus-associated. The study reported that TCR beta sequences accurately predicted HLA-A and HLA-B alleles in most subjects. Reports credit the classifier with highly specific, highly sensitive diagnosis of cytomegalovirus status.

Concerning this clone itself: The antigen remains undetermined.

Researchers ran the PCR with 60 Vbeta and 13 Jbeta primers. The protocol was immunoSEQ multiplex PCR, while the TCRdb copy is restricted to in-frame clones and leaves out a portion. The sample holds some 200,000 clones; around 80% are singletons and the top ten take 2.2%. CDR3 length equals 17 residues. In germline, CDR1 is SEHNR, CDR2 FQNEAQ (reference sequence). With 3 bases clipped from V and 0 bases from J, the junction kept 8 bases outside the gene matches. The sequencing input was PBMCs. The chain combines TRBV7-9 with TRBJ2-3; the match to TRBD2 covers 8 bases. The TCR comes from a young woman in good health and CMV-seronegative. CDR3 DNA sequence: TGTGCCAGCAGCTTGGGGGAGCGGGGGTGGAGCACAGATACGCAGTATTTT. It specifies CASSLGERGWSTDTQYF.